Listed below are T cell receptor beta chains from one sample, sequenced in a study of CD4 T cells in relation to SARS-CoV-2 and coronaviruses. TCRdb's copy holds only in-frame clones and misses some; the assay was immunoSEQ multiplex PCR. The sample records about 65,000 clones, over 70% being singletons. The sequencing input was memory CD4+ T cells from PBMCs. Every receptor here comes from a human donor in good health. Both conserved end residues are part of each CDR3. D genes are given only for firm matches. The size field is filled for only some rows; it gives once, few, many or a size class.

clone size: .
J gene: TRBJ1-4
V gene: TRBV28
D gene: .
CDR3 DNA: TGTGCCAGCACCTCACCCGCCCTGGGAGAAAAACTGTTTTTT
CDR3 protein: CASTSPALGEKLFF

clone size: .
J gene: TRBJ2-2
V gene: TRBV5-4
D gene: TRBD2
CDR3 DNA: TGTGCCAGCAGCCGCGCCGGTAGCGGGAGGGTCACCGGGGAGCTGTTTTTT
CDR3 protein: CASSRAGSGRVTGELFF

clone size: .
J gene: TRBJ1-5
V gene: TRBV2
D gene: .
CDR3 DNA: TGTGCCAGCAGTGGCCAAGGGTTTGGTCAGCCCCAGCATTTT
CDR3 protein: CASSGQGFGQPQHF

clone size: .
J gene: TRBJ2-7
V gene: TRBV21-1
D gene: .
CDR3 DNA: TGTGCCAGCAGCTGGGGGGTAGGGGATGGCTGTATGGGAGAGCAGTACTTC
CDR3 protein: CASSWGVGDGCMGEQYF

clone size: .
J gene: TRBJ1-2
V gene: TRBV2
D gene: .
CDR3 DNA: TGTGCCAGCAGTGAAGCGGACAGCTATGGCTACACCTTC
CDR3 protein: CASSEADSYGYTF

clone size: .
J gene: TRBJ1-5
V gene: TRBV7-2
D gene: .
CDR3 DNA: TGTGCCAGCAGCTTAACACAGGGACAGCCCCAGCATTTT
CDR3 protein: CASSLTQGQPQHF

clone size: .
J gene: TRBJ2-3
V gene: TRBV6-5
D gene: .
CDR3 DNA: TGTGCCAGCAGTTACTCCCCATTAGGAGGGCGAGATACGCAGTATTTT
CDR3 protein: CASSYSPLGGRDTQYF

clone size: .
J gene: TRBJ1-4
V gene: TRBV19
D gene: .
CDR3 DNA: TGTGCCGTATCAGGAGGCCGCGAAAAACTGTTTTTT
CDR3 protein: CAVSGGREKLFF

clone size: .
J gene: TRBJ2-6
V gene: TRBV5-1
D gene: .
CDR3 DNA: TGCGCCAGCAGCTTGAGTTTTGGGGGTGCTGGGGCCAACGTCCTGACTTTC
CDR3 protein: CASSLSFGGAGANVLTF

clone size: .
J gene: TRBJ1-5
V gene: TRBV19
D gene: .
CDR3 DNA: TGTGCCAGTAGTGGGACGGGGGGTCTTCAGCCCCAGCATTTT
CDR3 protein: CASSGTGGLQPQHF

clone size: .
J gene: TRBJ1-4
V gene: TRBV30
D gene: .
CDR3 DNA: TGTGCCTGGAGCGTCCAAGGGGGTGAAAAACTGTTTTTT
CDR3 protein: CAWSVQGGEKLFF

clone size: .
J gene: TRBJ2-3
V gene: TRBV7-3
D gene: TRBD2
CDR3 DNA: TGTGCCAGCAGCTTACGGCCTAGCGGGAGGGCCGCGACAGATACGCAGTATTTT
CDR3 protein: CASSLRPSGRAATDTQYF

clone size: .
J gene: TRBJ2-5
V gene: TRBV24-1
D gene: .
CDR3 DNA: TGTGCCACCAGTGACCTCGGGCAGGGAGATGAGACCCAGTACTTC
CDR3 protein: CATSDLGQGDETQYF

clone size: .
J gene: TRBJ2-1
V gene: TRBV11-3
D gene: .
CDR3 DNA: TGTGCCTCGGGGGCGGGGCCGTACAATGAGCAGTTCTTC
CDR3 protein: CASGAGPYNEQFF

clone size: .
J gene: TRBJ1-2
V gene: TRBV21-1
D gene: .
CDR3 DNA: TGTGCCAGCAGCCCCAGGGTAGGGGAGGCAGCTGGCTACACCTTC
CDR3 protein: CASSPRVGEAAGYTF

clone size: .
J gene: TRBJ1-6
V gene: TRBV9
D gene: .
CDR3 DNA: TGTGCCAGCAGCAGGGGAGGCGTCGACTCACCCCTCCACTTT
CDR3 protein: CASSRGGVDSPLHF

clone size: .
J gene: TRBJ2-1
V gene: TRBV14
D gene: TRBD2
CDR3 DNA: TGTGCCAGCAGTCTGCTAGCGGGAGGATCATACGAGCAGTTCTTC
CDR3 protein: CASSLLAGGSYEQFF

clone size: once
J gene: TRBJ2-1
V gene: TRBV19
D gene: TRBD2
CDR3 DNA: TGTGCCAGCAGGGAGCGGGGCGCCTCCTACAATGAGCAGTTCTTC
CDR3 protein: CASRERGASYNEQFF

clone size: .
J gene: TRBJ1-4
V gene: TRBV20-1
D gene: .
CDR3 DNA: TGCAGTGCCCAGGGACGAGGAAAACTGTTTTTT
CDR3 protein: CSAQGRGKLFF

clone size: .
J gene: TRBJ2-4
V gene: TRBV5-1
D gene: .
CDR3 DNA: TGCGCCAGCAGCTTGGGACTGAGCTGGAAAAACATTCAGTACTTC
CDR3 protein: CASSLGLSWKNIQYF

clone size: .
J gene: TRBJ2-1
V gene: TRBV19
D gene: .
CDR3 DNA: TGTGCCAGTAGTATCTCTTTTCCTGGTGAGCAGTTCTTC
CDR3 protein: CASSISFPGEQFF

clone size: once
J gene: TRBJ1-1
V gene: TRBV3-1/TRBV3-2
D gene: .
CDR3 DNA: TGTGCCAGCAGCCCCGCCCCCGGGGGGAACACTGAAGCTTTCTTT
CDR3 protein: CASSPAPGGNTEAFF

clone size: .
J gene: TRBJ2-2
V gene: TRBV5-1
D gene: TRBD1
CDR3 DNA: TGCGCCAGCAGCTTGGAACCTGGGACAGCCGGGGAGCTGTTTTTT
CDR3 protein: CASSLEPGTAGELFF

clone size: .
J gene: TRBJ2-5
V gene: TRBV24-1
D gene: .
CDR3 DNA: TGTGCCACCAGTGATAAGCCCGGGACCCGGGGCCCTCGAGAGACCCAGTACTTC
CDR3 protein: CATSDKPGTRGPRETQYF

clone size: .
J gene: TRBJ1-6
V gene: TRBV5-1
D gene: .
CDR3 DNA: TGCGCCAGCAGCCAACCCGGGGCGACGAGAAATTCACCCCTCCACTTT
CDR3 protein: CASSQPGATRNSPLHF

clone size: .
J gene: TRBJ2-7
V gene: TRBV6-5
D gene: TRBD1
CDR3 DNA: TGTGCCAGCACCTCTTCCGGGACAGGGAACGAGCAGTACTTC
CDR3 protein: CASTSSGTGNEQYF

clone size: .
J gene: TRBJ1-4
V gene: TRBV5-1
D gene: .
CDR3 DNA: TGCGCCAGCAGCTCCGCCGGCTGGGGAAATGAAAAACTGTTTTTT
CDR3 protein: CASSSAGWGNEKLFF

clone size: .
J gene: TRBJ2-6
V gene: TRBV2
D gene: TRBD1
CDR3 DNA: TGTGCCAGCAGTGGGGGACAGGCGAAACCGACGCGGAGCTCTGGGGCCAACGTCCTGACTTTC
CDR3 protein: CASSGGQAKPTRSSGANVLTF

clone size: once
J gene: TRBJ1-5
V gene: TRBV7-3
D gene: .
CDR3 DNA: TGTGCCAGCAGCCCGCCCCAGGGGCCACTCAATCAGCCCCAGCATTTT
CDR3 protein: CASSPPQGPLNQPQHF

clone size: .
J gene: TRBJ1-1
V gene: TRBV7-7
D gene: .
CDR3 DNA: TGTGCCAGCAGCTTAGCTATGACTTTAGAAGCTTTCTTT
CDR3 protein: CASSLAMTLEAFF

clone size: few
J gene: TRBJ2-2
V gene: TRBV19
D gene: .
CDR3 DNA: TGTGCCAGTAGTCCAGGGAGCGGGGAGCTGTTTTTT
CDR3 protein: CASSPGSGELFF

clone size: .
J gene: TRBJ2-3
V gene: TRBV19
D gene: TRBD1
CDR3 DNA: TGTGCCAGTAGTATAGAGGGACAGGGTCGAGATACGCAGTATTTT
CDR3 protein: CASSIEGQGRDTQYF

clone size: once
J gene: TRBJ2-3
V gene: TRBV28
D gene: TRBD1
CDR3 DNA: TGTGCCAGCAGTTCTGGGACAGCAGGTACGCAGTATTTT
CDR3 protein: CASSSGTAGTQYF

clone size: few
J gene: TRBJ1-2
V gene: TRBV7-9
D gene: .
CDR3 DNA: TGTGCCAGCAGCTTATCTGGGGGGCAGATCTATGGCTACACCTTC
CDR3 protein: CASSLSGGQIYGYTF

clone size: .
J gene: TRBJ1-5
V gene: TRBV6-1
D gene: .
CDR3 DNA: TGTGCCAGCAGTGAGTTGGTCAGGTATAGCAATCAGCCCCAGCATTTT
CDR3 protein: CASSELVRYSNQPQHF

clone size: .
J gene: TRBJ1-5
V gene: TRBV6-4
D gene: .
CDR3 DNA: TGTGCCAGCACGACAGCGGGGGGGCCCCAGCATTTT
CDR3 protein: CASTTAGGPQHF

clone size: few
J gene: TRBJ2-3
V gene: TRBV30
D gene: .
CDR3 DNA: TGTGCCTGGAGTCCCGCCCGGGATACGCAGTATTTT
CDR3 protein: CAWSPARDTQYF

clone size: few
J gene: TRBJ2-3
V gene: TRBV5-1
D gene: .
CDR3 DNA: TGCGCCAGCAATCGCGAAGGGGCGGCGGGCACAGATACGCAGTATTTT
CDR3 protein: CASNREGAAGTDTQYF

clone size: .
J gene: TRBJ2-7
V gene: TRBV7-3
D gene: TRBD1
CDR3 DNA: TGTGCCAGCAGCTTAACCGGGACAGGGGGCTACGAGCAGTACTTC
CDR3 protein: CASSLTGTGGYEQYF

clone size: .
J gene: TRBJ2-3
V gene: TRBV5-1
D gene: .
CDR3 DNA: TGCGCCAGCAGCTTCCAGGGGGATACGCAGTATTTT
CDR3 protein: CASSFQGDTQYF

clone size: .
J gene: TRBJ1-2
V gene: TRBV18
D gene: TRBD1
CDR3 DNA: TGTGCCAGCTCACCCAAAGCAGGGGGCCGTAGGGATGGCTACACCTTC
CDR3 protein: CASSPKAGGRRDGYTF

clone size: .
J gene: TRBJ2-5
V gene: TRBV9
D gene: .
CDR3 DNA: TGTGCCAGCAGCGTCGCAGGGGATGAGACCCAGTACTTC
CDR3 protein: CASSVAGDETQYF

clone size: .
J gene: TRBJ1-6
V gene: TRBV20-1
D gene: .
CDR3 DNA: TGCAGTGCAGCACATAATTCACCCCTCCACTTT
CDR3 protein: CSAAHNSPLHF

clone size: .
J gene: TRBJ1-1
V gene: TRBV2
D gene: .
CDR3 DNA: TGTGCCAGCAGTGAAGAGCCGGGGATAGGCACTGAAGCTTTCTTT
CDR3 protein: CASSEEPGIGTEAFF

clone size: once
J gene: TRBJ1-1
V gene: TRBV20-1
D gene: .
CDR3 DNA: TGCAGTGCTAGAGAGGGCGGGCTGACTTTCTTT
CDR3 protein: CSAREGGLTFF

clone size: .
J gene: TRBJ1-2
V gene: TRBV4-3
D gene: TRBD1
CDR3 DNA: TGCGCCAGCAGCCAGCTCCGGACAGGGACAAAGGACTATGGCTACACCTTC
CDR3 protein: CASSQLRTGTKDYGYTF